This TCR beta chain stems from a study of T cells in localized non-small cell lung cancer. Produced via immunoSEQ multiplex PCR; TCRdb's table is partial and in-frame only. The table has 75,000 to 80,000 clones, 70% to 90% seen once. General study results and limits: Only one tumor region was sequenced, so heterogeneity remains possible. Out of the top 100 tumor clones, a median roughly 58 were seen in adjacent lung. Uninvolved adjacent lung had more T cell clonality than any other tissue, topping tumor. Elevated blood T cell density was associated with longer overall survival.

The V segment lost 4 bases and the J segment 2 bases; nucleotides outside the gene matches: 11. Looked up from germline, CDR1 is SEHNR and CDR2 is FQNEAQ (reference sequence). CDR3 length: 17 amino acids. On this clone: Its antigen remains unidentified.

The chain recombines TRBV7-9 with TRBJ2-1, with 7 bases identical to TRBD1. The TCR originated in a woman aged 40-69 years with stage I squamous cell lung carcinoma. The starting material was peripheral blood, obtained before any cancer treatment. The CDR3 coding sequence is TGTGCCAGCAGCTACAGGGGATCGGTACCTCCCTACAATGAGCAGTTCTTC. Translated, it gives CASSYRGSVPPYNEQFF. Using reference TRBV7-9 and TRBJ2-1 for the parts outside the CDR3, the full variable domain is DTGVSQNPRHKITKRGQNVTFRCDPISEHNRLYWYRQTLGQGPEFLTYFQNEAQLEKSRLLSDRFSAERPKGSFSTLEIQRTEQGDSAMYLCASSYRGSVPPYNEQFFGPGTRLTVL.